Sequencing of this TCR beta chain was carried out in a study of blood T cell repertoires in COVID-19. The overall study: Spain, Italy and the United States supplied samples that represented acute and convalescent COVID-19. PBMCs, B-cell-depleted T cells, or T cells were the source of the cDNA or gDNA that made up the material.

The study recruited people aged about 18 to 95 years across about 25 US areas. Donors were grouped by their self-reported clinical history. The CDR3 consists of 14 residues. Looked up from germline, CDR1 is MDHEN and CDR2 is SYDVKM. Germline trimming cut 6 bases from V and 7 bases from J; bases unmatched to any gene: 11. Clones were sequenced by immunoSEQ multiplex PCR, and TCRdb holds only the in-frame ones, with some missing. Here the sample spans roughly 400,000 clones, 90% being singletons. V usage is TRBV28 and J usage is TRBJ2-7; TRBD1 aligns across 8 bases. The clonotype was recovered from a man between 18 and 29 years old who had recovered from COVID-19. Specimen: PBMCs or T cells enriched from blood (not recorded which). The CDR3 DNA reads TGTGCCAGCAGCCCCCAGGACAGGGTCGGAGAGCAGTACTTC. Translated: CASSPQDRVGEQYF.